The 6 T cell receptor beta chains reported below all come from one sample, sequenced in a study of blood T cells in healthy people across ages. The authors ran a second PCR of roughly 6 to 11 cycles using a sample-barcoded 5' primer and a J-beta primer mix. TCRdb used MiXCR to reprocess the 5' RACE reads, holding one entry per CDR3 protein. The data contain around 1,900,000 distinct CDR3 sequences, more than 35% of them singletons. The sample taken for sequencing was blood. These receptors came from a human donor in good health.

Written as DNA, the CDR3 is TGTGCCAGCAGCACTCCGACAGGCTCCTACGAGCAGTACTTC. This encodes CASSTPTGSYEQYF. The chain employs TRBV7-9 and TRBJ2-7, with TRBD1 as a possible D gene (6 bases). The CDR3 runs to 14 residues. V gave up 5 bases and J gave up 0 bases, with 11 bases separating them. Germline V gene lookup returns CDR1 SEHNR and CDR2 FQNEAQ (reference sequence).

A few counts support this clonotype. The chain employs TRBV6-6 and TRBJ1-6; no clear D. The germline gives CDR1 MNHNY, CDR2 SVGAGI (reference sequence). The CDR3 is made up of 16 amino acids. V lost 1 base and J 0 bases, leaving 7 bases between the germline ends. The CDR3 protein is CASSYYSSSYNSPLHF. In DNA form, the CDR3 reads TGTGCCAGCAGTTACTACTCCAGCTCCTATAATTCACCCCTCCACTTT.

This clonotype turned up a few times. In DNA, the CDR3 is TGTGCCAGCAGCCAGGGGGCACAGGACAGGCCGGGATATGGCTACACCTTC. This codes for CASSQGAQDRPGYGYTF. The chain combines TRBV12-3 or TRBV12-4 with TRBJ1-2, with 8 nucleotides matching TRBD1. The length of the CDR3 is 17 residues. Trimming removed 6 bases from V and 5 bases from J; junction bases left unmatched: 17.

In this sample, this clonotype turned up a few times. V and J are TRBV27 and TRBJ1-2; no definite D call. CDR1 MNHEY and CDR2 SMNVEV come from the germline V gene (reference sequence). The CDR3 spans 14 residues. V was shortened by 3 bases and J by 7 bases, with 15 bases between the two germline ends. The CDR3 sequence: CASSFGGRRSGYTF. DNA of the CDR3: TGTGCCAGCAGTTTTGGAGGGCGACGCTCTGGCTACACCTTC.

The J gene is TRBJ2-7, the V gene TRBV7-2, with D perhaps matching TRBD1 or TRBD2 (5 bases each). Trimming removed 5 bases at V and 0 bases at J, with 17 bases between. Germline CDR1 reads SGHTA; CDR2 reads FQGNSA. The CDR3 is made up of 16 amino acids. CDR3 DNA: TGTGCCAGCAGCCAAGCCCCGGGACGGAGCTCCTACGAGCAGTACTTC. Its translation: CASSQAPGRSSYEQYF.

A remark on this clonotype: Compared with germline, one end of the junction differs, possibly owing to a read error. This rearrangement joins TRBV5-1 to TRBJ1-1, with 10 positions matching TRBD1. This CDR3 is built from 17 residues. Germline V gene data show CDR1 as SGHRS and CDR2 as YFSETQ. The CDR3 coding sequence is TGCGCCAGCAGCGGCACGGGGGTGGGGACAGGGGACACTGAAACTTTCTTT. Translated, it gives CASSGTGVGTGDTETFF.